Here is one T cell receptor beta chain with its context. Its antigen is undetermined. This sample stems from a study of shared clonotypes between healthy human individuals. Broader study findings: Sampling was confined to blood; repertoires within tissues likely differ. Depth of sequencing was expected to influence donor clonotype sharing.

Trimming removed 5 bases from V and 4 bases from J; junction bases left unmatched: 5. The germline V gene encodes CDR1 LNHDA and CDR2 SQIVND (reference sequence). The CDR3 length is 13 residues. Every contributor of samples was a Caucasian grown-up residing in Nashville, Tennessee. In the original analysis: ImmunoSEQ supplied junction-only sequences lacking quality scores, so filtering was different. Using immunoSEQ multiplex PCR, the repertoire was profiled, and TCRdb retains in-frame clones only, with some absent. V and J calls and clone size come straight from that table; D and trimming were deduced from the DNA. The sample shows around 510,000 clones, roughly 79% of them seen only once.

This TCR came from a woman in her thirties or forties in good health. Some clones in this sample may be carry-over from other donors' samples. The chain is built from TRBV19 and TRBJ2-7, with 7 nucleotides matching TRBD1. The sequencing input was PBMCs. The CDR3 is CASSRTGEYEQYF. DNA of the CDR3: TGTGCCAGTAGTCGAACAGGGGAGTACGAGCAGTACTTC. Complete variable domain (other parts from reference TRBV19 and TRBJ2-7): DGGITQSPKYLFRKEGQNVTLSCEQNLNHDAMYWYRQDPGQGLRLIYYSQIVNDFQKGDIAEGYSVSREKKESFPLTVTSAQKNPTAFYLCASSRTGEYEQYFGPGTRLTVT.